This entry concerns a single T cell receptor (beta chain). Losses at the gene ends were 2 bases for V and 2 bases for J; bases not matched to a gene: 2. CDR3 size: 16 residues. The germline CDR1 and CDR2 sequences are SGHVS and FNYEAQ. Template switching with 5'RACE generated the TCR cDNA and added a universal primer site and UMIs. Using its own MiXCR run on the 5' RACE reads, TCRdb lists one record per CDR3 protein. The sample consists of 550,000 to 750,000 distinct CDR3 sequences, around an eighth of them appearing once. The entry originates in a study of T cells after yellow fever vaccination. This clonotype was sampled from a man aged 25 to 40 who received the YFV17D yellow fever vaccine. The source was PBMCs, collected on the day of the yellow fever booster vaccination. The V gene is TRBV7-6, the J gene TRBJ2-6; TRBD2 aligns across 8 bases. The CDR3 DNA is TGTGCCAGCAGCTTACAAGCGGGAGCTGGGGCCAACGTCCTGACTTTC. This encodes CASSLQAGAGANVLTF.